Presented here are 12 T cell receptor beta chains from one specimen sequenced in a study of T cell repertoires in cytomegalovirus infection. MiXCR, run by TCRdb on the reads, gives a single entry per CDR3 protein. The sample yields about 160,000 distinct CDR3 sequences, less than 25% seen once. These receptors lack a known antigen. The material sequenced was CD8+ T cells from cultured PBMCs, taken from culture after CMV antigen stimulation. The receptors were sampled from a human donor in good health (CMV status not recorded). Some clones in this sample may be carry-over from other donors' samples.

This clonotype was detected only a few times. The chain employs TRBV28 and TRBJ1-5, with TRBD1 matching over 7 bases. This CDR3 is built from 14 residues. Germline V gives CDR1 MDHEN, CDR2 SYDVKM. Unmatched junction bases numbered 8, after V lost 5 bases and J lost 7 bases. The CDR3 protein is CASSVRDSGQPQHF. For the CDR3, the DNA is TGTGCCAGCAGTGTCCGGGACAGCGGACAGCCCCAGCATTTT.

This clonotype was detected only a few times. The V and J genes are TRBV7-9 and TRBJ2-1; no definite D call. The V gene lost 2 bases and the J gene lost 10 bases, with 9 bases spanning the gap. The germline V gene encodes CDR1 SEHNR and CDR2 FQNEAQ (reference sequence). This CDR3 is built from 12 residues. CDR3 sequence reads: CASSLSLSEQFF. CDR3 DNA: TGTGCCAGCAGCTTATCGCTTTCCGAGCAGTTCTTC.

This clonotype came up a few times. This chain connects TRBV28 to TRBJ2-3; no clear D gene. The germline gives CDR1 MDHEN, CDR2 SYDVKM. This CDR3 region has 13 residues. V dropped 4 bases and J dropped 5 bases, with 10 bases sitting between them. The CDR3 region has the DNA TGTGCCAGCAGTTCCCATGGCTTAGATACGCAGTATTTT. Its translation is CASSSHGLDTQYF. Supplemented by reference TRBV28 and TRBJ2-3, the full variable domain reads DVKVTQSSRYLVKRTGEKVFLECVQDMDHENMFWYRQDPGLGLRLIYFSYDVKMKEKGDIPEGYSVSREKKERFSLILESASTNQTSMYLCASSSHGLDTQYFGPGTRLTVL.

The rearrangement uses TRBV4-1 and TRBJ1-6; D might be TRBD1 (5 bases). The germline V gene has CDR1 MGHRA and CDR2 YSYEKL. The length of the CDR3 is 17 residues. V gave up 0 bases and J gave up 4 bases, with 13 bases separating them. CDR3 protein: CASSQDPHRSYNSPLHF. CDR3 sequence (DNA): TGCGCCAGCAGCCAAGACCCCCACAGGAGTTATAATTCACCCCTCCACTTT.

The V call is TRBV7-9, the J call TRBJ2-2, with D possibly called TRBD1 or TRBD2 (5 bases each). Germline V gene lookup returns CDR1 SEHNR and CDR2 FQNEAQ (reference sequence). CDR3 length equals 19 residues. V lost 2 bases and J 0 bases, leaving 19 bases between the germline ends. CDR3 sequence: CASSLLPGRTFANTGELFF. CDR3 in DNA: TGTGCCAGCAGCTTACTTCCGGGACGGACGTTCGCGAACACCGGGGAGCTGTTTTTT.

This clonotype was seen more than once but under ten times. V is TRBV29-1 and J is TRBJ2-1; 7 bases line up with TRBD2. V was clipped by 8 bases and J by 9 bases; unmatched bases: 13. Germline assignment: CDR1 SQVTM and CDR2 ANQGSEA. The CDR3 contains 13 residues. CDR3 sequence reads: CSFPVGGDVEQFF. The CDR3 DNA is TGCAGCTTTCCGGTGGGGGGGGATGTTGAGCAGTTCTTC.

The table lists this clonotype with a few counts. The rearrangement uses TRBV7-6 and TRBJ2-3; 9 positions match TRBD2. CDR3 size: 16 residues. V lost 4 bases, J lost 1 base, and 6 bases stayed unmatched. From germline, CDR1 is SGHVS and CDR2 FNYEAQ. The CDR3 here is CASSSLLAGRTDTQYF. CDR3 bases: TGTGCCAGCAGCTCCCTTCTAGCGGGACGCACAGATACGCAGTATTTT.

In this sample, this clonotype turned up a few times. This chain's CDR3 is CASTMGTGELFF. The CDR3 DNA sequence: TGTGCCAGCACCATGGGTACCGGGGAGCTGTTTTTT. The gene calls are TRBV28 and TRBJ2-2; D call uncertain. V lost 7 bases and J 5 bases, leaving 8 bases between the germline ends. CDR3 length equals 12 residues. CDR1 is MDHEN and CDR2 is SYDVKM in the germline V gene.

Only a few counts were recorded for this clonotype. The chain links TRBV6-2 or TRBV6-3 to TRBJ1-2; D gene uncertain. The CDR3 runs to 12 residues. V was cut by 2 bases and J by 6 bases, with 7 bases left in between. Germline V gene sequence: CDR1 MNHEY, CDR2 SVGEGT. The DNA of the CDR3 is TGTGCCAGCAGTTACCGTCCGGATGGCTACACCTTC. As protein: CASSYRPDGYTF.

The chain employs TRBV27 and TRBJ2-5, with D uncertain. The germline V gene has CDR1 MNHEY and CDR2 SMNVEV (reference sequence). This CDR3 is built from 16 residues. The germline V and J ends were trimmed by 2 bases and 4 bases, with 17 bases remaining between them. CDR3 in DNA: TGTGCCAGCAGTTTAAATGGTCGGGCGGCCGCAGAGACCCAGTACTTC. This sequence encodes CASSLNGRAAAETQYF.

This clonotype was detected only a few times. This rearrangement joins TRBV7-2 to TRBJ2-7; possible D gene TRBD2, 5 bases. The CDR3 extends over 15 amino acids. V was clipped by 1 base and J by 5 bases, with 15 bases between them. Germline V CDR1 and CDR2: SGHTA, FQGNSA. The CDR3 DNA is TGTGCCAGCAGCTTAGGAACGAGGGTTGCGGACGAGCAGTACTTC. As protein: CASSLGTRVADEQYF.

The CDR3 coding sequence is TGTGCCAGCAGTGAATCTAACGAGCAGTACTTC. Translated: CASSESNEQYF. This sequence joins TRBV25-1 and TRBJ2-7; no reliable D call. Germline V gene data show CDR1 as MGHDK and CDR2 as SYGVNS. The CDR3 has 11 amino acids. V was trimmed by 1 base and J by 5 bases, leaving 3 bases between them.